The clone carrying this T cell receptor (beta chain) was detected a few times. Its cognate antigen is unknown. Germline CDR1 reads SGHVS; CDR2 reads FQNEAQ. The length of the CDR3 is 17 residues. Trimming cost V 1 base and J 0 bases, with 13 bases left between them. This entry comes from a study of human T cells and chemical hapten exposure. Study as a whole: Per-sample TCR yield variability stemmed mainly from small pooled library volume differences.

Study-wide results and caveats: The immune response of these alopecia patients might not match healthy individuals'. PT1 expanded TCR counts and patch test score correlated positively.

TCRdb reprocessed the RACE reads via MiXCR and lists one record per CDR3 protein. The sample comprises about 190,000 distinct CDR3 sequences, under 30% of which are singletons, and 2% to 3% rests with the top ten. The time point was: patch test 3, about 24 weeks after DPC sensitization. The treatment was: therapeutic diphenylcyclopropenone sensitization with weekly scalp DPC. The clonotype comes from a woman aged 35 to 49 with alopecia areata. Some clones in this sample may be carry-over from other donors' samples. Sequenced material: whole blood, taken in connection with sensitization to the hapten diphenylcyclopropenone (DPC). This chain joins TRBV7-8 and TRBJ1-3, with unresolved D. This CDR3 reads CASSLEPTANSGNTIYF. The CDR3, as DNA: TGTGCCAGCAGCTTAGAACCTACAGCTAACTCTGGAAACACCATATATTTT.